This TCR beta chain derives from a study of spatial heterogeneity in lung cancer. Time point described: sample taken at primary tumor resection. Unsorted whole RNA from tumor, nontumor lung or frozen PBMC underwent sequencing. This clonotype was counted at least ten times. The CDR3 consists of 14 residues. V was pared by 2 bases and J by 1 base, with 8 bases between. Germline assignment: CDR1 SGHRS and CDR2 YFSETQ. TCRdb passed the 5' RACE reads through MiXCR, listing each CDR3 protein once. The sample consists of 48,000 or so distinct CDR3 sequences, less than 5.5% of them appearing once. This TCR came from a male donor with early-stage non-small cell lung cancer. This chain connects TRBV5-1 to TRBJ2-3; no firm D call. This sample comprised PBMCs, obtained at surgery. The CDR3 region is CASSFRPGTDTQYF. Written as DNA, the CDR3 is TGCGCCAGCAGCTTCCGGCCCGGCACAGATACGCAGTATTTT.